The 29 T cell receptor beta chains in this list originate from one sample, sequenced in a study of early T cells in non-severe SARS-CoV-2 infection. TCRdb re-called the 5' RACE reads with MiXCR, one entry per CDR3 protein. The table shows about 52,000 distinct CDR3 sequences, with about 10% occurring only once. Specimen: whole blood. The receptor source for this set is an adult who was a healthcare worker with PCR-confirmed SARS-CoV-2 infection or an uninfected control (not recorded which).

In its sample, this clonotype was seen many times. The genes are TRBV4-1 and TRBJ2-7, with D perhaps TRBD1 (6 bases). V was cut by 4 bases and J by 0 bases, with 10 bases left in between. The V gene's germline CDR1 is MGHRA and CDR2 YSYEKL. The CDR3 covers 14 residues. The CDR3 nucleotides are TGCGCCAGCAGCCTGGACAGTACCTCCTACGAGCAGTACTTC. Translation gives CASSLDSTSYEQYF.

This clonotype has more than one count but fewer than ten. The chain is built from TRBV20-1 and TRBJ1-2, with D uncertain. V was trimmed by 4 bases and J by 3 bases, leaving 9 bases between them. Looked up from germline, CDR1 is DFQATT and CDR2 is SNEGSKA (reference sequence). The CDR3 contains 12 residues. The CDR3 protein is CSATRRDYGYTF. The CDR3 nucleotides read TGCAGTGCTACCCGAAGGGACTATGGCTACACCTTC.

This clonotype was counted a few times. J is TRBJ2-3 and V is TRBV5-4; no reliable D call. Germline lookup yields CDR1 SGHNT and CDR2 YYREEE (reference sequence). CDR3 size: 16 residues. V lost 5 bases and J lost 4, with 20 bases in between. CDR3 bases: TGTGCCAGCAGTCTCGCAGGACGGTTTGACCCAGATACGCAGTATTTT. Translated, it gives CASSLAGRFDPDTQYF.

This clonotype was seen ten or more times. This chain links TRBV4-2 with TRBJ2-1, with D possibly being TRBD1 (5 bases). This CDR3 contains 16 residues. CDR1 is LGHNA and CDR2 is YNFKEQ in the germline V gene. Between the trimmed V and J ends, which lost 0 bases and 9 bases, there was a span of 18 bases. This CDR3 is CASSQELLGLSSEQFF. In DNA form, the CDR3 reads TGTGCCAGCAGCCAAGAGCTATTGGGGCTCAGCAGTGAGCAGTTCTTC.

This clonotype was recorded many times. The CDR3 nucleotides read TGTGCCAGCAGCACCTCCCCACTAGGCCGCAATGAGCAGTTCTTC. This encodes CASSTSPLGRNEQFF. The rearrangement links TRBV11-2 to TRBJ2-1; perhaps TRBD2 as D (5 bases). The CDR3 covers 15 residues. The germline CDR1 and CDR2 sequences are SGHAT and FQNNGV. With 5 bases removed from V and 6 bases from J, the gap between germline ends came to 17 bases.

This clonotype was seen at least ten times. The chain joins TRBV12-2 to TRBJ1-5; the table's D call, TRBD1, has no DNA check behind it. TRBV12-2 is marked as a pseudogene. The CDR3 is made up of 17 amino acids. The CDR3 is CASRYQDRGFRREPQHF. The CDR3 nucleotides read TGTGCAAGTCGCTACCAAGATAGGGGCTTTCGTAGGGAGCCCCAGCATTTT.

In its sample, this clonotype was seen many times. The chain employs TRBV6-5 and TRBJ1-6, with a possible D match to TRBD1 (5 bases). The CDR3 spans 14 residues. Germline V CDR1 and CDR2: MNHEY, SVGAGI. V lost 0 bases and J 5 bases, leaving 5 bases between the germline ends. DNA for the CDR3: TGTGCCAGCAGTTACTCAGGGGATAATTCACCCCTCCACTTT. Translating it yields CASSYSGDNSPLHF.

This clonotype showed up many times. The CDR3 DNA sequence: TGTGCCAGCAGCACAGGGGGACCTGATAGCAATCAGCCCCAGCATTTT. Translating it yields CASSTGGPDSNQPQHF. This rearrangement joins TRBV9 to TRBJ1-5, with 8 bases fitting TRBD1. The CDR3 covers 16 residues. With 4 bases clipped from V and 0 bases from J, the junction kept 6 bases outside the gene matches. Germline-derived CDR1 and CDR2 are SGDLS and YYNGEE.

This clonotype was recorded a few times. V is TRBV2 and J is TRBJ2-1, with D possibly called TRBD1 or TRBD2 (6 bases each). Per the germline V gene, CDR1 is SNHLY and CDR2 is FYNNEI. Trimming removed 7 bases at V and 8 bases at J, with 27 bases between. CDR3 length: 17 amino acids. The CDR3 bases are TGTGCCAGCATTGGAGGGGGAAACTCCCGAAATTTAGATGAGCAGTTCTTC. Its translation is CASIGGGNSRNLDEQFF.

The chain has TRBV27 and TRBJ2-3, with 13 bases identical to TRBD2. After removal of 3 bases from V and 6 bases from J, the junction contained 6 bases not matched to a gene. Germline loops: CDR1 MNHEY, CDR2 SMNVEV (reference sequence). This CDR3 contains 16 residues. In DNA form, the CDR3 reads TGTGCCAGCAGTTTGGGGACTAGCGGGAATTTGGATACGCAGTATTTT. It translates to CASSLGTSGNLDTQYF.

In this sample, this clonotype turned up many times. The rearrangement uses TRBV7-8 and TRBJ2-1, with no clear D. Between the trimmed V and J ends, which lost 6 bases and 4 bases, there was a span of 19 bases. This CDR3 comprises 16 residues. CDR1 SGHVS and CDR2 FQNEAQ come from the germline V gene. The CDR3 is CASSQTDFTGYNEQFF. The DNA for the CDR3 is TGTGCCAGCAGTCAAACCGACTTCACGGGTTACAATGAGCAGTTCTTC.

This clonotype came up many times. The V call is TRBV4-1, the J call TRBJ1-2, with 10 bases matching TRBD1. The CDR3 length is 15 residues. V gave up 4 bases and J gave up 8 bases; unmatched junction bases: 10. Germline V lookup: CDR1 MGHRA, CDR2 YSYEKL. CDR3 residues: CASSRVYGTGEGYTF. CDR3 in DNA: TGCGCCAGCAGCCGCGTATACGGGACAGGGGAAGGCTACACCTTC.

The CDR3 is CSFDKGGPGTDTQYF. The CDR3 DNA is TGCAGCTTTGACAAGGGAGGGCCGGGCACAGATACGCAGTATTTT. The V gene is TRBV20-1, the J gene TRBJ2-3, with 7 nucleotides matching TRBD2. This CDR3 is 15 amino acids long. The germline V gene encodes CDR1 DFQATT and CDR2 SNEGSKA (reference sequence).

This clonotype has a count of ten or more. This chain links TRBV7-9 with TRBJ1-4; perhaps TRBD1 as D (6 bases). V lost 3 bases to trimming and J lost 3 bases, with 14 bases between them. Germline-derived CDR1 and CDR2 are SEHNR and FQNEAQ (reference sequence). The CDR3 length is 16 residues. In nucleotides, the CDR3 is TGTGCCAGCAGCTTGAGGGACATCGGGGCTAATGAAAAACTGTTTTTT. Translated: CASSLRDIGANEKLFF.

The rearrangement uses TRBV7-6 and TRBJ2-3; D remains ambiguous. Germline CDR1 reads SGHVS; CDR2 reads FNYEAQ. Deletions cut 1 base from V and 5 bases from J, with 4 bases between. This CDR3 spans 12 amino acids. In DNA form, the CDR3 reads TGTGCCAGCAGCTTAGGGGTAGATACGCAGTATTTT. Encoded protein: CASSLGVDTQYF.

This chain uses TRBV7-2 with TRBJ2-1; the match to TRBD2 covers 7 bases. This CDR3 contains 12 residues. Germline trimming cut 11 bases from V and 6 bases from J; bases unmatched to any gene: 7. Germline CDR1 and CDR2: SGHTA and FQGNSA. As DNA, the CDR3 is TGTGCCTCTGGACTAGGAGGCAATGAGCAGTTCTTC. This translates into CASGLGGNEQFF.

At least ten counts were recorded for this clonotype. The gene calls are TRBV30 and TRBJ2-2; possibly TRBD1 for D (5 bases). The CDR3 is 15 residues long. Trimming removed 2 bases from V and 1 base from J, with 11 bases in between. The germline V gene encodes CDR1 GTSNPN and CDR2 SVGIG (reference sequence). The CDR3 DNA sequence: TGTGCCTGGAGTCACCCTGACAGGAACACCGGGGAGCTGTTTTTT. Protein: CAWSHPDRNTGELFF.

This clonotype was counted ten times or more. The CDR3 coding sequence is TGTGCCAGCCTTGAGACAGGGACCTACGAGCAGTACTTC. This sequence encodes CASLETGTYEQYF. The chain couples TRBV11-2 to TRBJ2-7, with 7 bases that match TRBD1. Germline loops: CDR1 SGHAT, CDR2 FQNNGV. The CDR3 covers 13 residues. The V and J ends lost 8 bases and 2 bases, in that order; junction bases with no gene match: 6.

This clonotype was counted ten times or more. The V call is TRBV28, the J call TRBJ2-5; D call uncertain. V gave up 3 bases and J gave up 1 base, with 3 bases separating them. CDR3 length: 12 residues. Germline V gene data show CDR1 as MDHEN and CDR2 as SYDVKM. CDR3 DNA: TGTGCCAGCAGTTTGCCCCAAGAGACCCAGTACTTC. It yields the protein CASSLPQETQYF.

This clonotype has only a few counts. The V and J genes are TRBV7-9 and TRBJ1-2; D is ambiguous. Germline loops: CDR1 SEHNR, CDR2 FQNEAQ (reference sequence). This CDR3 contains 16 residues. Trimming removed 1 base at V and 2 bases at J, with 14 bases between. DNA of the CDR3: TGTGCCAGCAGCTTAGGGGCCTACGGGAGGAACTATGGCTACACCTTC. This codes for CASSLGAYGRNYGYTF.

This clonotype came up many times. The gene calls are TRBV7-3 and TRBJ2-1; 9 bases match TRBD2. The length of the CDR3 is 19 residues. Trimming at V came to 5 bases and at J to 4 bases, leaving 18 bases not matched to a gene. Germline V gives CDR1 SGHTA, CDR2 FQGTGA. The CDR3 sequence: CASSRSSGLAGAEYNEQFF. CDR3 nucleotide sequence: TGTGCCAGCAGCCGCAGCAGTGGTTTAGCGGGGGCCGAATACAATGAGCAGTTCTTC.

In its sample, this clonotype was seen many times. The rearrangement uses TRBV4-1 and TRBJ1-4; weak D call: TRBD1 (5 bases). This CDR3 region has 15 residues. The germline CDR1 and CDR2 sequences are MGHRA and YSYEKL. The ends were cut back, 3 bases at V and 1 base at J, with 9 bases in the middle. CDR3 in DNA: TGCGCCAGCAGCCAGCAGGGATTAACTAATGAAAAACTGTTTTTT. This translates into CASSQQGLTNEKLFF.

The table lists this clonotype with many counts. Here the CDR3 DNA reads TGTGCCAGCAGCTTGACGATGACTAGTCCCTCCTACAATGAGCAGTTCTTC. Translation: CASSLTMTSPSYNEQFF. The chain uses TRBV7-9 and TRBJ2-1; the D gene is possibly TRBD2 (6 bases). This CDR3 has 17 amino acids. Trimming took off 3 bases at V and 0 bases at J, with 15 bases between the two ends. Germline V gene data show CDR1 as SEHNR and CDR2 as FQNEAQ (reference sequence).

The V call is TRBV20-1, the J call TRBJ2-5; 7 bases match TRBD2. Germline CDR1 DFQATT, CDR2 SNEGSKA (reference sequence). Unmatched junction bases numbered 9, after V lost 5 bases and J lost 0 bases. The CDR3 contains 15 residues. The CDR3 bases are TGCAGTGCTTCCCGGGGAGCGGGGAACCAAGAGACCCAGTACTTC. This translates into CSASRGAGNQETQYF.

This CDR3 is CSGRTGKRNEQYF. For the CDR3, the DNA is TGCAGCGGGCGAACAGGGAAAAGAAACGAGCAGTACTTC. The V call is TRBV29-1, the J call TRBJ2-7, with a tentative D call TRBD1 (6 bases). Germline CDR1 reads SQVTM; CDR2 reads ANQGSEA. V lost 7 bases and J 5 bases, leaving 18 bases between the germline ends. The CDR3 covers 13 residues.

In its sample, this clonotype was seen a few times. The V gene is TRBV4-2, the J gene TRBJ2-7, with D possibly TRBD1 on 6 matching bases. V was shortened by 0 bases and J by 2 bases, with 8 bases between the two germline ends. Germline CDR1 is LGHNA and CDR2 is YNFKEQ. The CDR3 runs 14 residues. Written as DNA, the CDR3 is TGTGCCAGCAGCCAAGAGACAGGAGCCTACGAGCAGTACTTC. This sequence encodes CASSQETGAYEQYF.

This clonotype was counted at least ten times. This chain joins TRBV6-6 and TRBJ2-7; 8 nucleotides align to TRBD2. Germline V gene data show CDR1 as MNHNY and CDR2 as SVGAGI (reference sequence). The CDR3 runs 16 residues. Trimming cost V 5 bases and J 4 bases; bases outside gene matches: 13. The CDR3: CASSPRQLAGKYEQYF. The CDR3 DNA is TGTGCCAGCAGTCCGCGACAGTTAGCGGGGAAATACGAGCAGTACTTC.

J is TRBJ2-1 and V is TRBV4-1; 9 nucleotides align to TRBD2. Losses at the gene ends were 3 bases for V and 3 bases for J; bases not matched to a gene: 6. Germline V gene lookup returns CDR1 MGHRA and CDR2 YSYEKL. CDR3 size: 16 residues. DNA of the CDR3: TGCGCCAGCAGCCACATAGCGGGAGAGGTCTACAATGAGCAGTTCTTC. Protein sequence: CASSHIAGEVYNEQFF.

The chain combines TRBV14 with TRBJ2-1, with D perhaps TRBD2 (6 bases). The V gene lost 4 bases and the J gene lost 8 bases, with 15 bases spanning the gap. The CDR3 consists of 14 residues. The V gene's germline CDR1 is SGHDN and CDR2 FVKESK. CDR3 residues: CASSRRRGFDEQFF. The CDR3 coding sequence is TGTGCCAGCAGCCGGCGGAGGGGATTTGATGAGCAGTTCTTC. Looking up the rest from reference TRBV14 and TRBJ2-1 gives the full variable domain: EAGVTQFPSHSVIEKGQTVTLRCDPISGHDNLYWYRRVMGKEIKFLLHFVKESKQDESGMPNNRFLAERTGGTYSTLKVQPAELEDSGVYFCASSRRRGFDEQFFGPGTRLTVL.